This T cell receptor beta chain was profiled in a study of blood T cell repertoires in COVID-19. Trimming stripped 1 base from V and 2 bases from J, with 11 bases between. The CDR3 is made up of 15 amino acids. CDR1 and CDR2 (germline): MNHEY, SVGAGI. Some clones are missing from TCRdb's copy, which holds only in-frame ones; the method was immunoSEQ multiplex PCR. Of roughly 250,000 clones listed, roughly four fifths are singletons. The study recruited exposed participants who had met a COVID-19 case within 2 weeks before entry. The chain uses TRBV6-5 and TRBJ1-2, with TRBD1 as a possible D gene (6 bases). Sequencing was done on a sample of PBMCs or T cells enriched from blood (not recorded which). The receptor was isolated from a woman aged 40 to 50 who had been exposed to COVID-19. The CDR3 loop reads CASSYLGGANYGYTF. The CDR3 DNA is TGTGCCAGCAGTTACTTGGGGGGGGCCAACTATGGCTACACCTTC.